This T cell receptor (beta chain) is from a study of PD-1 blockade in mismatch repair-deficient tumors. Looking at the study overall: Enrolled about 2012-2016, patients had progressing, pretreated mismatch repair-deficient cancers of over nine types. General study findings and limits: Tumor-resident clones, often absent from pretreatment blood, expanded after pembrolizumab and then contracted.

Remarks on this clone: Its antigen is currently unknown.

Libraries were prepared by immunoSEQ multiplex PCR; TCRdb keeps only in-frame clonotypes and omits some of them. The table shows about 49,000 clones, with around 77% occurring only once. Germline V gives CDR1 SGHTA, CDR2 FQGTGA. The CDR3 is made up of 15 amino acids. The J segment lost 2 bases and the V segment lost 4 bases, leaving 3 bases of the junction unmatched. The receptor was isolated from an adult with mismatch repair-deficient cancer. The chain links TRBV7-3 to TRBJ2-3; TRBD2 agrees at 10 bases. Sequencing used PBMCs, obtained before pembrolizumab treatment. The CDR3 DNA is TGTGCCAGCAGCTCGACTAGCGGGCCCACAGATACGCAGTATTTT. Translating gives CASSSTSGPTDTQYF.